The 14 T cell receptor beta chains listed next were all sequenced from one sample in a study of blood T cells in healthy people across ages. The authors ran a second PCR of roughly 6 to 12 cycles using a sample-barcoded 5' primer and a J-beta primer mix. Each CDR3 protein gets one entry after TCRdb re-called the 5' RACE reads with MiXCR. The profile covers fewer than 950,000 distinct CDR3 sequences, with less than 70% appearing a single time and about 38% taken by the ten largest. What was sequenced was blood. The receptors were sampled from an elderly man in good health.

This clonotype showed up just a few times. The V gene is TRBV5-1, the J gene TRBJ2-5; weak D call: TRBD2 (6 bases). V dropped 4 bases and J dropped 2 bases, with 15 bases sitting between them. This CDR3 comprises 15 residues. Germline CDR1 and CDR2: SGHRS and YFSETQ. Here the CDR3 DNA reads TGCGCCAGCAGCCCCGGAGGGTCCATACAAGAGACCCAGTACTTC. As protein: CASSPGGSIQETQYF.

V and J are TRBV9 and TRBJ2-5, with no clear D. The CDR3 is 14 residues long. V gave up 0 bases and J gave up 4 bases, with 10 bases separating them. CDR1 is SGDLS and CDR2 is YYNGEE in the germline V gene. Here the CDR3 reads CASSVEGIAETQYF. Here the CDR3 DNA reads TGTGCCAGCAGCGTAGAAGGGATTGCAGAGACCCAGTACTTC.

The chain carries TRBV5-1 and TRBJ2-1; 7 bases fit TRBD1. The CDR3 spans 15 residues. CDR1 SGHRS and CDR2 YFSETQ come from the germline V gene. Losses at the gene ends were 0 bases for V and 10 bases for J; bases not matched to a gene: 10. The CDR3 loop reads CASSLEEGGWGEQFF. DNA for the CDR3: TGCGCCAGCAGCTTGGAAGAAGGGGGCTGGGGAGAGCAGTTCTTC.

This clonotype was recorded a few times. The rearrangement joins TRBV27 to TRBJ2-3; 10 bases agree with TRBD1. From germline, CDR1 is MNHEY and CDR2 SMNVEV (reference sequence). This CDR3 region has 16 residues. The trim removed 3 bases at V and 3 bases at J, leaving 6 bases unmatched. The CDR3 coding sequence is TGTGCCAGCAGTTTGGTCCGGGACAGGGGTACAGATACGCAGTATTTT. It encodes CASSLVRDRGTDTQYF.

This clonotype was counted between two and nine times. The chain employs TRBV28 and TRBJ2-5; D uncertain. There are 11 residues in the CDR3. The germline CDR1 and CDR2 sequences are MDHEN and SYDVKM. V lost 4 bases and J lost 6, with 6 bases in between. CDR3 nucleotides: TGTGCCAGCAGTTCCGGGCAGACCCAGTACTTC. Translating gives CASSSGQTQYF.

The chain carries TRBV21-1 and TRBJ2-5; the table calls TRBD1, which could not be checked here. TRBV21-1 is an annotated pseudogene. CDR3 size: 18 residues. The CDR3 loop is CASSKGCGDRGLGNEQYF. The CDR3 DNA reads as TGTGCCAGCAGCAAAGGTTGTGGGGACAGGGGACTGGGCAATGAGCAGTACTTC.

The rearrangement uses TRBV14 and TRBJ2-2; 8 bases fit TRBD2. The V segment lost 1 base and the J segment 4 bases; nucleotides outside the gene matches: 17. The CDR3 has 20 residues. Per the germline V gene, CDR1 is SGHDN and CDR2 is FVKESK. The CDR3 spells CASSQVSGGSERELTGELFF. CDR3 nucleotides: TGTGCCAGCAGCCAAGTTAGTGGAGGTTCTGAGCGGGAGCTCACCGGGGAGCTGTTTTTT.

This clonotype is a singleton in its sample. The chain carries TRBV7-9 and TRBJ2-5; D gene unclear. CDR3 size: 14 residues. Germline CDR1 is SEHNR and CDR2 is FQNEAQ (reference sequence). V lost 1 base, J lost 1 base, and 7 bases lay in between. The CDR3 DNA reads TGTGCCAGCAGCTTAGAGGTGCGCCAAGAGACCCAGTACTTC. Translation gives CASSLEVRQETQYF.

As to this clonotype: The junction shows a germline mismatch at one end, possibly a read error. The V gene is TRBV10-2, the J gene TRBJ2-7, with 8 bases fitting TRBD2. Germline V gene lookup returns CDR1 WSHSY and CDR2 SAAADI. The CDR3 covers 14 residues. In DNA, the CDR3 is TGCGCCAGCAAGCAGCGGGAGTTTTCTTACGGGCAGTACTTC. Its translation is CASKQREFSYGQYF.

This clonotype was observed once. This chain connects TRBV28 to TRBJ2-7; D is uncertain. The CDR3 sequence is 15 residues long. Germline V gene lookup returns CDR1 MDHEN and CDR2 SYDVKM. Trimming took off 4 bases at V and 0 bases at J, with 13 bases between the two ends. The CDR3 DNA follows: TGTGCCAGCAGTTCTCCGACGGCGAGCTCCTACGAGCAGTACTTC. This gives the protein CASSSPTASSYEQYF. The full variable domain, its missing parts supplied by reference TRBV28 and TRBJ2-7, is DVKVTQSSRYLVKRTGEKVFLECVQDMDHENMFWYRQDPGLGLRLIYFSYDVKMKEKGDIPEGYSVSREKKERFSLILESASTNQTSMYLCASSSPTASSYEQYFGPGTRLTVT.

CDR3 coding DNA: TGTGCCAGCTCACCCGAGCAGGGTCGCACCGGGGAGCTGTTTTTT. Translating it yields CASSPEQGRTGELFF. The rearrangement uses TRBV18 and TRBJ2-2, with a tentative D call TRBD1 (5 bases). Germline CDR1 KGHSH, CDR2 LQKENI. The CDR3 is 15 amino acids. Trimming removed 3 bases from V and 4 bases from J, with 12 bases in between.

The rearrangement links TRBV9 to TRBJ2-1, with 7 bases aligning to TRBD2. Looked up from germline, CDR1 is SGDLS and CDR2 is YYNGEE. CDR3 length: 16 residues. Germline trimming cut 0 bases from V and 7 bases from J; bases unmatched to any gene: 10. CDR3 bases: TGTGCCAGCAGCGTAGATGGCGGGAGTGCTCCGAATGAGCAGTTCTTC. Amino acids: CASSVDGGSAPNEQFF.

The genes are TRBV7-9 and TRBJ2-3; D call uncertain. Trimming stripped 3 bases from V and 0 bases from J, with 7 bases between. The CDR3 is 14 amino acids. CDR1 SEHNR and CDR2 FQNEAQ come from the germline V gene (reference sequence). In nucleotides, the CDR3 is TGTGCCAGCAGCTTGGAATGGAGCACAGATACGCAGTATTTT. Encoded protein: CASSLEWSTDTQYF.

The chain combines TRBV24-1 with TRBJ2-2; 10 nucleotides agree with TRBD1. There are 15 residues in the CDR3. Per the germline V gene, CDR1 is KGHDR and CDR2 is SFDVKD. Trimming removed 7 bases from V and 3 bases from J; junction bases left unmatched: 4. The CDR3 loop reads CATRRQGADTGELFF. The CDR3 nucleotides read TGTGCCACCAGGAGACAGGGGGCTGACACCGGGGAGCTGTTTTTT.